This TCR beta chain is from a study of cytomegalovirus exposure and HLA in healthy donors. Study-level findings and limits: Accurate prediction of most subjects' HLA-A and HLA-B alleles from TCR beta sequences was reported.

While unrecorded immune exposures were likely, the donors were nominally healthy when sampled. With respect to this clone: Its antigen is currently unknown.

The CDR3 runs to 16 residues. From germline, CDR1 is LGHNA and CDR2 YNFKEQ. Trimming cost V 1 base and J 0 bases, with 13 bases left between them. The PCR employed 60 Vbeta primers together with 13 Jbeta primers. The repertoire was sequenced with immunoSEQ multiplex PCR; TCRdb's copy has only in-frame clones and lacks some. The repertoire holds about 200,000 clones, with about 78% as singletons. This rearrangement joins TRBV4-2 to TRBJ2-7, with D tentatively TRBD2 (5 bases). The source material was PBMCs. The sequence was collected from a woman in her twenties or thirties in good health and CMV-seronegative. CDR3 protein: CASSQGAGLSSYEQYF. The CDR3 coding sequence is TGTGCCAGCAGCCAAGGGGCGGGCCTCAGCTCCTACGAGCAGTACTTC.